Below are 12 T cell receptor beta chains sequenced from a single sample in a study of T cell repertoires in cytomegalovirus infection. MiXCR, run by TCRdb on the reads, gives a single entry per CDR3 protein. The sample consists of 450,000 to 600,000 distinct CDR3 sequences, roughly 10% of them appearing once. Material: PBMCs. All receptors come from a human donor in good health (CMV status not recorded). Some clones in this sample may be carry-over from other donors' samples.

This clonotype was observed many times. The V and J genes are TRBV14 and TRBJ1-1; D is undetermined. The CDR3 runs to 14 residues. Germline-derived CDR1 and CDR2 are SGHDN and FVKESK. V gave up 4 bases and J gave up 3 bases, with 12 bases separating them. The chain's CDR3 is CASSRLGRDTEAFF. CDR3 nucleotides: TGTGCCAGCAGCCGACTGGGTAGGGACACTGAAGCTTTCTTT.

This clonotype showed up many times. The chain has TRBV7-2 and TRBJ1-5, with 7 bases that match TRBD1. Germline V CDR1 and CDR2: SGHTA, FQGNSA. J lost 2 bases, V lost 4 bases, and 11 bases had no gene match. The length of the CDR3 is 17 residues. The CDR3 spells CASSSIDRAFGNQPQHF. The CDR3 nucleotides read TGTGCCAGCAGCTCAATCGACAGGGCATTTGGCAATCAGCCCCAGCATTTT.

This clonotype was found many times. The chain carries TRBV28 and TRBJ2-6; D gene uncertain. Trimming left V 2 bases short and J 0 bases short, with 11 bases between. This CDR3 has 17 amino acids. CDR1 and CDR2 (germline): MDHEN, SYDVKM. The CDR3 region has the DNA TGTGCCAGCAGTTTAAGGGTACCCCTCTCTGGGGCCAACGTCCTGACTTTC. Translating it yields CASSLRVPLSGANVLTF.

This clonotype was detected only a few times. This sequence joins TRBV14 and TRBJ2-5; the D gene is possibly TRBD1 (5 bases). Per germline, CDR1 SGHDN and CDR2 FVKESK. V was cut by 1 base and J by 5 bases, with 8 bases left in between. This CDR3 region has 13 residues. This CDR3 is CASSQGPGETQYF. The CDR3 nucleotides are TGTGCCAGCAGCCAAGGTCCAGGGGAGACCCAGTACTTC.

At least ten counts were recorded for this clonotype. V and J are TRBV28 and TRBJ2-1; TRBD2 agrees at 7 bases. Germline CDR1 reads MDHEN; CDR2 reads SYDVKM. The CDR3 extends over 15 amino acids. V shed 8 bases, J shed 2 bases, and the junction held 9 bases outside the gene matches. CDR3 residues: CASRASGQPYNEQFF. As DNA, the CDR3 is TGTGCCAGCCGAGCTAGCGGACAACCCTACAATGAGCAGTTCTTC.

This clonotype was seen repeatedly, ten times or more. The rearrangement joins TRBV28 to TRBJ2-7; D not certain. In germline, CDR1 is MDHEN, CDR2 SYDVKM. V shed 5 bases and J shed 1 base, with 15 bases lying between them. The CDR3 covers 15 residues. CDR3: CASSPWGSTSYEQYF. The CDR3 DNA reads TGTGCCAGCAGTCCGTGGGGTTCTACTTCCTACGAGCAGTACTTC. Variable domain in full (rest from reference TRBV28 and TRBJ2-7): DVKVTQSSRYLVKRTGEKVFLECVQDMDHENMFWYRQDPGLGLRLIYFSYDVKMKEKGDIPEGYSVSREKKERFSLILESASTNQTSMYLCASSPWGSTSYEQYFGPGTRLTVT.

At least ten counts were recorded for this clonotype. The chain recombines TRBV9 with TRBJ2-5; TRBD1 aligns across 10 bases. This CDR3 contains 16 residues. CDR1 SGDLS and CDR2 YYNGEE come from the germline V gene. Trimming removed 2 bases from V and 4 bases from J; junction bases left unmatched: 8. CDR3 coding DNA: TGTGCCAGCAGCGTCAGACAGGGGGCGCGGGGAGAGACCCAGTACTTC. This translates into CASSVRQGARGETQYF.

The rearrangement links TRBV12-5 to TRBJ1-6; TRBD1 aligns across 9 bases. The V gene's germline CDR1 is LGHNT and CDR2 FRNRAP. Unmatched junction bases numbered 7, after V lost 6 bases and J lost 10 bases. The CDR3 runs to 14 residues. The DNA of the CDR3 is TGTGCTAGTGGCCCCGGGACAGGGAGCTCACCCCTCCACTTT. Translated: CASGPGTGSSPLHF.

Many counts were recorded for this clonotype. V is TRBV2 and J is TRBJ2-7, with 11 bases identical to TRBD2. Germline V lookup: CDR1 SNHLY, CDR2 FYNNEI. There are 15 residues in the CDR3. J lost 1 base, V lost 1 base, and 0 bases had no gene match. As DNA, the CDR3 is TGTGCCAGCAGTGAAGGGACTAGCGGGTCCTACGAGCAGTACTTC. This translates into CASSEGTSGSYEQYF.

The V gene is TRBV7-9, the J gene TRBJ2-1, with 14 bases identical to TRBD2. V was pared by 5 bases and J by 14 bases, with 8 bases of the junction left unmatched. CDR1 SEHNR and CDR2 FQNEAQ come from the germline V gene (reference sequence). This CDR3 comprises 14 residues. The CDR3 coding sequence is TGTGCCAGCAGCCACAACCGACTAGCGGGAGGGGAGTTCTTC. It translates to CASSHNRLAGGEFF.

This clonotype was observed a handful of times. The V and J genes are TRBV4-2 and TRBJ1-5, with D perhaps TRBD1 (6 bases). Trimming left V 0 bases short and J 6 bases short, with 18 bases between. This CDR3 spans 17 amino acids. Germline-derived CDR1 and CDR2 are LGHNA and YNFKEQ. Here the CDR3 reads CASSQDWKIRGGQPQHF. CDR3 DNA sequence: TGTGCCAGCAGCCAAGATTGGAAAATCAGGGGCGGTCAGCCCCAGCATTTT.

The sample holds many counts of this clonotype. Here the CDR3 reads CASRGSGANVLTF. CDR3 DNA: TGTGCCAGCAGGGGTTCTGGGGCCAACGTCCTGACTTTC. This chain links TRBV12-3 or TRBV12-4 with TRBJ2-6; the D is unclear. The CDR3 spans 13 residues. Trimming took 6 bases from V and 1 from J, leaving 4 bases between them.